The T cell receptor (beta chain) under discussion was sequenced for a study of CD8 T cells in Susac syndrome. Findings and caveats of the study: The study admitted that it had a relatively small number of individuals in its TCR sequencing and HLA analysis.

Trimming pared 5 bases from V and 2 bases from J, leaving 10 bases between. The CDR3 runs 13 residues. The germline CDR1 and CDR2 sequences are SQVTM and ANQGSEA. Random-hexamer reverse transcription was applied to roughly 0.5 to 1 ug RNA. Amplification of TCR beta CDR3 was carried out by immunoSEQ multiplex PCR, which covered 54 Vbeta and 13 Jbeta segments. One entry per CDR3 protein, called by TCRdb with MiXCR from the immunoSEQ multiplex PCR reads. The sample lists some 120,000 distinct CDR3 sequences, roughly 95% occurring once. Sequencing of TCR beta was performed on blood CD8+ T cells and on blood CD4+ T cells. Through negative isolation, CD4+ and CD8+ T cells were obtained, while TEMRA cells were enriched using FACS. A remark on this clonotype: The antigen remains undetermined.

The receptor was isolated from a human donor in good health. This sequence joins TRBV29-1 and TRBJ1-3; D is unresolved. Source material: CD4+ T cells from PBMCs. The CDR3 sequence: CSVLLGPGNTIYF. The CDR3 coding sequence is TGCAGCGTTCTTCTGGGCCCTGGAAACACCATATATTTT. Supplemented by reference TRBV29-1 and TRBJ1-3, the full variable domain reads SAVISQKPSRDICQRGTSLTIQCQVDSQVTMMFWYRQQPGQSLTLIATANQGSEATYESGFVIDKFPISRPNLTFSTLTVSNMSPEDSSIYLCSVLLGPGNTIYFGEGSWLTVV.